A selection of T cell receptor beta chains follows, all from one sample in a study of blood T cell repertoires in COVID-19. Profiled with immunoSEQ multiplex PCR; TCRdb holds only in-frame clones, not every one. Among about 35,000 clones, less than 95% were seen once, and the ten largest hold approximately 19%. Sequenced input: peripheral blood. These receptors all come from a man older than 75 with acute or convalescent COVID-19. Both conserved end residues are part of each CDR3. A D gene is named only where the DNA matches it firmly. A clone size is listed for some rows: how often the clone was seen (once, few, many), or a class if it is expanded.

DNA,CDR3,D,size,V,J
TGTGCCACCAGCAGAGATGTCACAGGGGCCAACGTCCTGACTTTC,CATSRDVTGANVLTF,-,-,TRBV15,TRBJ2-6
TGCGCCAGCAGTCCCCGGACTAGCTATGACGAGCAGTACTTC,CASSPRTSYDEQYF,TRBD2,-,TRBV5-1,TRBJ2-7
TGTGCCAGCAGCTTAGCGGGGGGGGTTCTCTCCCCTGAGCAGTTCTTC,CASSLAGGVLSPEQFF,TRBD2,-,TRBV7-2,TRBJ2-1
TGTGCCAGCAGCCCTGGGGGGGCGCGGGGCGAGCAGTACTTC,CASSPGGARGEQYF,-,-,TRBV11-3,TRBJ2-7
TGTGCCAGCAGCCCTACAGGGGAAACTGAAGCTTTCTTT,CASSPTGETEAFF,TRBD1,-,TRBV12-3/TRBV12-4,TRBJ1-1
TGTGCCAGCTCACGCCCCCGGGAGGGAGTGTTTCGCTACACCTTC,CASSRPREGVFRYTF,-,-,TRBV18,TRBJ1-2
TGTGCCAGCAGCGCGCTAAAGGGTCGTTCAGGGATCTATGGCTACACCTTC,CASSALKGRSGIYGYTF,-,-,TRBV7-9,TRBJ1-2
TGTGCCAGCAGCGCGACAGGGGAGTTTGGCTACACCTTC,CASSATGEFGYTF,TRBD1,-,TRBV7-2,TRBJ1-2
TGTGCCAGCAGCCAACTCGGTGTTAACTATGGCTACACCTTC,CASSQLGVNYGYTF,-,-,TRBV3-1/TRBV3-2,TRBJ1-2
TGTGCCAGCAGTTTATCGAACGGGTACGCTGGAAACACCATATATTTT,CASSLSNGYAGNTIYF,-,-,TRBV27,TRBJ1-3
TGTGCCAGCTCACCACGGACAGGGGAGCGGGGCTACACCTTC,CASSPRTGERGYTF,TRBD1,-,TRBV18,TRBJ1-2
TGCAGCGTATACAGGGGAGGCAATGAGCAGTTCTTC,CSVYRGGNEQFF,-,-,TRBV29-1,TRBJ2-1
TGCGCCAGCAGCTTGGCCGTGGGGACGGGGGGCTACGAGCAGTACTTC,CASSLAVGTGGYEQYF,TRBD2,-,TRBV5-1,TRBJ2-7
TGTGCCAGCAGCTCCCAGCGGGGATCCTACAATGAGCAGTTCTTC,CASSSQRGSYNEQFF,TRBD2,-,TRBV11-2,TRBJ2-1
TGTGCCAGTAGTATTTCGGCAGGGGTTGTTGGCTACACCTTC,CASSISAGVVGYTF,-,-,TRBV19,TRBJ1-2
TGTGCCAGCAGCCAGGCCAGGGCGGATACGCAGTATTTT,CASSQARADTQYF,-,-,TRBV3-1/TRBV3-2,TRBJ2-3
TGCGCCAGCAGTGAGTCCGTCCACTATGGCTACACCTTC,CASSESVHYGYTF,-,-,TRBV10-2,TRBJ1-2
TGTGCCAGCAGCCCTCGGGGACAGGGGAGGAATACGCAGTATTTT,CASSPRGQGRNTQYF,TRBD1,-,TRBV13,TRBJ2-3
TGTGCCAGCAGTTTGCGGGGGTGGCAGCCCCAGCATTTT,CASSLRGWQPQHF,-,-,TRBV12-3/TRBV12-4,TRBJ1-5
TGTGCCAGTAGTGTCGGACAGATTGCAACTAATGAAAAACTGTTTTTT,CASSVGQIATNEKLFF,-,-,TRBV19,TRBJ1-4
TGTGCCAGCAGGTTGAACAAATTGACAGTACTGTTTTTT,CASRLNKLTVLFF,-,once,TRBV2,TRBJ1-4
TGCGCCAGCAGAAGACAGGGGGGAGATGGCTACACCTTC,CASRRQGGDGYTF,TRBD1,-,TRBV10-2,TRBJ1-2
TGTGCCAGCAGTGAAGACCAGGGTCCCCGAGAGACCCAGTACTTC,CASSEDQGPRETQYF,-,-,TRBV2,TRBJ2-5
TGTGCCAGCAGCCGAGAATTCACGGGGAACACTGAAGCTTTCTTT,CASSREFTGNTEAFF,-,-,TRBV7-9,TRBJ1-1
TGTGCCAGCAGCGTAGTGGCTAGCGGGGGCTGGGAGACCCAGTACTTC,CASSVVASGGWETQYF,TRBD2,-,TRBV9,TRBJ2-5
TGTGCCATCAGGGCCGGACAGGGGGACAATCAGCCCCAGCATTTT,CAIRAGQGDNQPQHF,TRBD1,-,TRBV10-3,TRBJ1-5
TGCGCCAGCCGCTTCGGGGAGGAATATAATTCACCCCTCCACTTT,CASRFGEEYNSPLHF,-,medium-sized,TRBV5-1,TRBJ1-6
TGCAGTGCTAGTAAGGGACAGGGAGCAGATACGCAGTATTTT,CSASKGQGADTQYF,TRBD1,-,TRBV20-1,TRBJ2-3
TGTGCCAGCCTAAACGGTCGGGGCCAAGAGACCCAGTACTTC,CASLNGRGQETQYF,-,-,TRBV2,TRBJ2-5
TGCGCCAGCAGCTTGATGGGTAGCCACTCTGGAAACACCATATATTTT,CASSLMGSHSGNTIYF,-,-,TRBV5-1,TRBJ1-3
TGTGCCAGCAGCTTAGAGGGGGCAGACTTTCACACCGGGGAGCTGTTTTTT,CASSLEGADFHTGELFF,-,-,TRBV11-2,TRBJ2-2
TGTGCCAGATCGCGGCCCGGGTCGCGCTCCTACAATGAGCAGTTCTTC,CARSRPGSRSYNEQFF,-,-,TRBV5-3,TRBJ2-1
TGTGCCAGCAGTGTGGAACAGATTTATGGCTACACCTTC,CASSVEQIYGYTF,-,few,TRBV2,TRBJ1-2
TGTGCCAGCAGCCTTGGGACCTCGGGGGTTGGCACCATATATTTT,CASSLGTSGVGTIYF,-,-,TRBV3-1/TRBV3-2,TRBJ1-3
TGTGCCAGCAGCTTAAGACAGGGGAACACCGGGGAGCTGTTTTTT,CASSLRQGNTGELFF,TRBD1,-,TRBV7-9,TRBJ2-2
TGTGCCAGTAGCCGGACAGGGGTTGGAAACACCATATATTTT,CASSRTGVGNTIYF,TRBD1,-,TRBV19,TRBJ1-3
TGTGCCAGCTCACCCGGCGGGGTACAAGAGACCCAGTACTTC,CASSPGGVQETQYF,-,-,TRBV18,TRBJ2-5
TGTGCCAGCAGCTTAGGTCTGAGCGGCACCTACGAGCAGTACTTC,CASSLGLSGTYEQYF,-,-,TRBV11-3,TRBJ2-7
TGCGCCAGCAGCTTGACTCGGGGGGCGGGTGGCTACACCTTC,CASSLTRGAGGYTF,-,-,TRBV5-1,TRBJ1-2
TGCGCCAGCTGCCGGGAACTAGCGGGGGGGCCAGGGACCGGGGAGCTGTTTTTT,CASCRELAGGPGTGELFF,TRBD2,-,TRBV4-1,TRBJ2-2
TGTGCCAGCAGTTACTTGGGACAGCCCTCCTACGAGCAGTACTTC,CASSYLGQPSYEQYF,TRBD1,-,TRBV6-5,TRBJ2-7
TGTGTCAGAAGGGGGTTGAGGACAGGGATTGCAGGCAATCAGCCCCAGCATTTT,CVRRGLRTGIAGNQPQHF,-,-,TRBV7-5,TRBJ1-5
TGTGCCAGCAGCTTACGGGACTCCTACGAGCAGTACTTC,CASSLRDSYEQYF,-,-,TRBV7-2,TRBJ2-7
TGCAGCGTTGAACCCGGGACAGGGGCGTCCAACGAGCAGTACTTC,CSVEPGTGASNEQYF,TRBD1,-,TRBV29-1,TRBJ2-7
TGTGCCAGCCGCCCCGGACTAGCGGGGAGAGATACGCAGTATTTT,CASRPGLAGRDTQYF,TRBD2,-,TRBV5-4,TRBJ2-3
TGCAGCGTTGATGCCAGTCGCTCCTACAATGAGCAGTTCTTC,CSVDASRSYNEQFF,-,-,TRBV29-1,TRBJ2-1
TGTGCCAGCAGTCGAGGAGGGCAGGGCAATCAGCCCCAGCATTTT,CASSRGGQGNQPQHF,-,-,TRBV7-2,TRBJ1-5
TGTGCCAGCTCACGAGGGATAGGCGGAACCGGGGAGCTGTTTTTT,CASSRGIGGTGELFF,-,-,TRBV18,TRBJ2-2